In this sample, the clone carrying this T cell receptor (beta chain) turned up a few times. As yet, its antigen is unknown. Read sequence stops 3 residues before the CDR3 end, and the germline J gene provides the missing end. This entry comes from a study of T cell clonality in common variable immunodeficiency. Here immunoSEQ multiplex PCR was the method, and the copy in TCRdb shows in-frame clones only, minus some. This sample carries 25,000 or so clones, none of them present only once. Study-level points and caveats: Reportedly, TCR beta sequences from common variable immunodeficiency showed fewer deletions and N-nucleotide insertions. CVID subjects shared fewer TCRbeta clones than healthy controls did.

The germline CDR1 and CDR2 sequences are SQVTM and ANQGSEA. V lost 7 bases to trimming and J lost 4 bases, with 11 bases between them. This CDR3 is built from 11 residues. Most patients and controls had Caucasian heritage. The sequenced material came from peripheral blood mononuclear cells. The gene calls are TRBV29-1 and TRBJ2-7, with D possibly matching TRBD2 (5 bases). This TCR came from a human donor with common variable immunodeficiency. Here the CDR3 reads CSGTDLYEQYF. The DNA read from the CDR3 is TGCAGCGGGACTGACCTGTACGAG.